This passage covers 24 T cell receptor beta chains from one sample sequenced in a study of OX40 agonist ivuxolimab in advanced cancers. Using immunoSEQ multiplex PCR, the repertoire was profiled, and TCRdb retains in-frame clones only, with some absent. The data hold approximately 130,000 clones, with approximately 94% observed a single time. This material consisted of CD4+ or CD8+ T cells sorted from blood, taken in a trial of the OX40 agonist ivuxolimab. The receptors here all came from an adult with an advanced solid tumor such as melanoma, head and neck, liver or kidney cancer.

This chain connects TRBV7-2 to TRBJ1-5; the match to TRBD1 covers 7 bases. Trimming removed 1 base from V and 6 bases from J; junction bases left unmatched: 6. The CDR3 spans 15 residues. Germline V lookup: CDR1 SGHTA, CDR2 FQGNSA. The CDR3 loop is CASSLGSGGSQPQHF. CDR3 coding DNA: TGTGCCAGCAGCTTAGGATCAGGGGGAAGTCAGCCCCAGCATTTT. Full variable domain (outside the CDR3, taken from reference TRBV7-2 and TRBJ1-5): GAGVSQSPSNKVTEKGKDVELRCDPISGHTALYWYRQSLGQGLEFLIYFQGNSAPDKSGLPSDRFSAERTGGSVSTLTIQRTQQEDSAVYLCASSLGSGGSQPQHFGDGTRLSIL.

This clone was observed a handful of times. The DNA for the CDR3 is TGTGCCAGCAGCGACGTTAACGCTCCCACTGAAGCTTTCTTT. It specifies CASSDVNAPTEAFF. This chain links TRBV9 with TRBJ1-1; D remains unclear. Germline V gene lookup returns CDR1 SGDLS and CDR2 YYNGEE. CDR3 length: 14 residues. V lost 3 bases and J lost 4, with 13 bases in between.

This clone was seen only once. This chain joins TRBV4-3 and TRBJ1-1; 8 bases line up with TRBD1. Trimming took 3 bases from V and 4 from J; bases not matched to a gene: 7. This CDR3 comprises 15 residues. Germline loops: CDR1 LGHNA, CDR2 YSLEER. The DNA of the CDR3 is TGCGCCAGCAGCCAGCCGGACAGGGCGGCCACTGAAGCTTTCTTT. It translates to CASSQPDRAATEAFF.

V is TRBV10-3 and J is TRBJ2-7; 7 nucleotides match TRBD1. CDR1 and CDR2 from the germline V gene are ENHRY and SYGVKD. The V segment lost 6 bases and the J segment 1 base; nucleotides outside the gene matches: 6. This CDR3 is built from 14 residues. The CDR3 reads CAIRNRDSSYEQYF. As DNA, the CDR3 is TGTGCCATCAGAAACCGGGACAGTTCCTACGAGCAGTACTTC.

The rearrangement links TRBV18 to TRBJ2-7; maybe TRBD1 (5 bases). V shed 1 base and J shed 5 bases, with 6 bases lying between them. The germline V gene encodes CDR1 KGHSH and CDR2 LQKENI. This CDR3 has 12 residues. The CDR3 bases are TGTGCCAGCTCACCACAGGGGAACGAGCAGTACTTC. Protein product: CASSPQGNEQYF.

V and J are TRBV6-6 and TRBJ1-2, with D hard to call. Looked up from germline, CDR1 is MNHNY and CDR2 is SVGAGI (reference sequence). This CDR3 region has 11 residues. With 2 bases removed from V and 5 bases from J, the gap between germline ends came to 3 bases. CDR3 sequence (DNA): TGTGCCAGCAGTTACCAATATGGCTACACCTTC. Protein sequence: CASSYQYGYTF.

The rearrangement joins TRBV9 to TRBJ2-5; D might be TRBD2 (6 bases). This CDR3 spans 14 amino acids. V was shortened by 1 base and J by 3 bases, with 10 bases between the two germline ends. Germline loops: CDR1 SGDLS, CDR2 YYNGEE. CDR3 DNA sequence: TGTGCCAGCAGCGTACAGGGCGGGGAAGAGACCCAGTACTTC. Translation gives CASSVQGGEETQYF.

The chain recombines TRBV2 with TRBJ1-4; 8 bases match TRBD1. Germline loops: CDR1 SNHLY, CDR2 FYNNEI. The CDR3 is made up of 14 amino acids. Unmatched junction bases numbered 8, after V lost 6 bases and J lost 8 bases. CDR3 nucleotide sequence: TGTGCCAGCAGGGAGACAGGGGTACGGGAAAAACTGTTTTTT. As protein: CASRETGVREKLFF.

V gene TRBV30 combines with J gene TRBJ2-1; TRBD2 aligns across 10 bases. This CDR3 spans 14 amino acids. Unmatched junction bases numbered 7, after V lost 4 bases and J lost 7 bases. Germline V gene sequence: CDR1 GTSNPN, CDR2 SVGIG (reference sequence). The CDR3 bases are TGTGCCTGGACCAGCGGGAGGGCTGCTAATGAGCAGTTCTTC. It specifies CAWTSGRAANEQFF. The full variable domain, completed using reference TRBV30 and TRBJ2-1, is SQTIHQWPATLVQPVGSPLSLECTVEGTSNPNLYWYRQAAGRGLQLLFYSVGIGQISSEVPQNLSASRPQDRQFILSSKKLLLSDSGFYLCAWTSGRAANEQFFGPGTRLTVL.

The rearrangement links TRBV18 to TRBJ2-7, with 10 bases lining up with TRBD2. CDR3 size: 15 residues. Per the germline V gene, CDR1 is KGHSH and CDR2 is LQKENI. Losses at the gene ends were 0 bases for V and 5 bases for J; bases not matched to a gene: 4. CDR3 residues: CASSPPAGGAHEQYF. The CDR3 nucleotides read TGTGCCAGCTCACCACCAGCGGGAGGGGCCCACGAGCAGTACTTC.

The rearrangement joins TRBV5-5 to TRBJ1-4, with D perhaps matching TRBD1 (5 bases). Between the trimmed V and J ends, which lost 4 bases and 8 bases, there was a span of 18 bases. Germline CDR1 and CDR2: SGHKS and YYEKEE (reference sequence). The CDR3 contains 15 residues. The CDR3 spells CASSPISQEGEKLFF. CDR3 bases: TGTGCCAGCAGCCCGATTTCACAGGAAGGGGAAAAACTGTTTTTT.

The rearrangement uses TRBV7-6 and TRBJ2-3, with TRBD1 identical over 8 bases. V lost 4 bases, J lost 2 bases, and 5 bases stayed unmatched. Germline V gene data show CDR1 as SGHVS and CDR2 as FNYEAQ. The CDR3 has 15 amino acids. CDR3 sequence: CASSYDRGDTDTQYF. The CDR3 DNA sequence: TGTGCCAGCAGCTACGACAGGGGAGACACAGATACGCAGTATTTT.

This chain uses TRBV5-4 with TRBJ2-7, with 14 bases identical to TRBD2. The V and J ends lost 4 bases and 2 bases, in that order; junction bases with no gene match: 8. CDR1 SGHNT and CDR2 YYREEE come from the germline V gene (reference sequence). This CDR3 is built from 17 residues. CDR3 sequence reads: CASSQTSGGAMAYEQYF. CDR3 DNA sequence: TGTGCCAGCAGCCAGACTAGCGGGGGGGCCATGGCCTACGAGCAGTACTTC.

The CDR3 sequence is CASSQGGSGVGREQYF. The CDR3 coding sequence is TGTGCCAGCAGCCAAGGGGGTAGCGGGGTGGGGCGAGAGCAGTACTTC. V usage is TRBV4-2 and J usage is TRBJ2-7; 8 bases are a match to TRBD2. This CDR3 is built from 16 residues. Trimming cost V 1 base and J 7 bases; bases outside gene matches: 12. Germline V gene lookup returns CDR1 LGHNA and CDR2 YNFKEQ.

The gene calls are TRBV2 and TRBJ2-1; D is possibly TRBD1 or TRBD2 (5 bases each). CDR1 is SNHLY, CDR2 FYNNEI, per germline. V lost 5 bases and J 6 bases, leaving 14 bases between the germline ends. CDR3 size: 14 residues. The CDR3 nucleotides read TGTGCCAGCAGTCTGGGGGTATTGCGCAATGAGCAGTTCTTC. This encodes CASSLGVLRNEQFF.

V is TRBV5-4 and J is TRBJ2-5; unclear D gene. In germline, CDR1 is SGHNT, CDR2 YYREEE (reference sequence). This CDR3 region has 15 residues. The V end was cut by 0 bases, the J end by 8 bases, with 17 bases between. The CDR3 loop is CASSLEEEQTRTQYF. The CDR3 DNA reads TGTGCCAGCAGCTTGGAAGAAGAACAGACTCGTACCCAGTACTTC.

This clone was recorded once. J is TRBJ1-5 and V is TRBV19, with D unresolved. In germline, CDR1 is LNHDA, CDR2 SQIVND (reference sequence). The CDR3 runs to 12 residues. Trimming removed 3 bases from V and 5 bases from J, with 5 bases in between. CDR3 coding DNA: TGTGCCAGTAGTATTGGAGATCAGCCCCAGCATTTT. Its protein is CASSIGDQPQHF.

The V and J genes are TRBV19 and TRBJ1-4; tentative D call: TRBD1 (5 bases). Germline V gene lookup returns CDR1 LNHDA and CDR2 SQIVND (reference sequence). The CDR3 is 14 residues long. The V gene lost 7 bases and the J gene lost 7 bases, with 16 bases spanning the gap. The CDR3 reads CASTDSPRSEKLFF. Here the CDR3 DNA reads TGTGCCAGTACCGACAGCCCTCGGAGTGAAAAACTGTTTTTT.

CDR3 amino acids: CASSPSDNEQFF. Here the CDR3 DNA reads TGTGCCAGCAGTCCCAGTGACAATGAGCAGTTCTTC. The chain has TRBV6-6 and TRBJ2-1; D unclear. This CDR3 is 12 amino acids long. V gave up 5 bases and J gave up 5 bases, with 7 bases separating them. Germline V gene data show CDR1 as MNHNY and CDR2 as SVGAGI (reference sequence).

The rearrangement links TRBV5-4 to TRBJ2-3; D might be TRBD1 or TRBD2, each matching 5 bases. The germline V gene encodes CDR1 SGHNT and CDR2 YYREEE (reference sequence). This CDR3 region has 15 residues. V was shortened by 4 bases and J by 5 bases, with 17 bases between the two germline ends. CDR3 protein: CASSRSAAQGDTQYF. CDR3 nucleotide sequence: TGTGCCAGCAGCAGGTCAGCGGCCCAGGGAGATACGCAGTATTTT.

This CDR3 reads CASISTGERTDTQYF. For the CDR3, the DNA is TGTGCCAGCATCTCAACAGGGGAGCGGACAGATACGCAGTATTTT. The J gene is TRBJ2-3, the V gene TRBV28; 7 positions agree with TRBD1. Germline loops: CDR1 MDHEN, CDR2 SYDVKM. Trimming cost V 7 bases and J 3 bases; bases outside gene matches: 10. The length of the CDR3 is 15 residues.

V usage is TRBV11-1 and J usage is TRBJ2-7, with D perhaps matching TRBD2 (5 bases). The germline gives CDR1 SGHAT, CDR2 FQDESV (reference sequence). Trimming pared 0 bases from V and 2 bases from J, leaving 11 bases between. The CDR3 is made up of 15 amino acids. CDR3 DNA sequence: TGTGCCAGCAGCTTAGCCCGGGGTTCCCCCTACGAGCAGTACTTC. The encoded protein is CASSLARGSPYEQYF.

The gene calls are TRBV19 and TRBJ1-2; 7 positions agree with TRBD1. Germline V lookup: CDR1 LNHDA, CDR2 SQIVND (reference sequence). Trimming took 4 bases from V and 8 from J; bases not matched to a gene: 13. This CDR3 contains 15 residues. CDR3 DNA: TGTGCCAGTAGTACCGGAAGGGACAGCTATCGCGGCTACACCTTC. It translates to CASSTGRDSYRGYTF.

The CDR3 nucleotides read TGTGCCAGCTCACCCCTTGAGGGAGGCGTAGGGAAAGCTTTCTTT. Its protein is CASSPLEGGVGKAFF. The chain has TRBV18 and TRBJ1-1; D is unresolved. Trimming removed 3 bases at V and 9 bases at J, with 20 bases between. The CDR3 is 15 residues long. Germline CDR1 is KGHSH and CDR2 is LQKENI.